This T cell receptor (beta chain) comes out of a study of preoperative IRX-2 immunotherapy in early breast cancer. Generated by immunoSEQ multiplex PCR, the TCRdb table keeps only in-frame clones and is missing some. The sample comprises about 62,000 clones, 94% of which are singletons, and roughly 1.7% rests with the top ten. Treatment given: preoperative locoregional IRX-2 cytokine immunotherapy. Preoperative locoregional IRX-2 cytokine immunotherapy was tested in the phase Ib source study. J gave up 5 bases and V 1 base, and 6 bases lay outside the gene matches. Germline CDR1 LNHDA, CDR2 SQIVND (reference sequence). The CDR3 extends over 16 amino acids.

Sampling was performed from a patient treated with IRX-2 immunotherapy. This chain joins TRBV19 and TRBJ2-3, with 10 bases identical to TRBD2. This TCR was recovered from a human donor with breast cancer. The CDR3 sequence is CASSIGSGRAGDTQYF. The CDR3 coding sequence is TGTGCCAGTAGTATAGGAAGCGGGAGGGCCGGAGATACGCAGTATTTT.